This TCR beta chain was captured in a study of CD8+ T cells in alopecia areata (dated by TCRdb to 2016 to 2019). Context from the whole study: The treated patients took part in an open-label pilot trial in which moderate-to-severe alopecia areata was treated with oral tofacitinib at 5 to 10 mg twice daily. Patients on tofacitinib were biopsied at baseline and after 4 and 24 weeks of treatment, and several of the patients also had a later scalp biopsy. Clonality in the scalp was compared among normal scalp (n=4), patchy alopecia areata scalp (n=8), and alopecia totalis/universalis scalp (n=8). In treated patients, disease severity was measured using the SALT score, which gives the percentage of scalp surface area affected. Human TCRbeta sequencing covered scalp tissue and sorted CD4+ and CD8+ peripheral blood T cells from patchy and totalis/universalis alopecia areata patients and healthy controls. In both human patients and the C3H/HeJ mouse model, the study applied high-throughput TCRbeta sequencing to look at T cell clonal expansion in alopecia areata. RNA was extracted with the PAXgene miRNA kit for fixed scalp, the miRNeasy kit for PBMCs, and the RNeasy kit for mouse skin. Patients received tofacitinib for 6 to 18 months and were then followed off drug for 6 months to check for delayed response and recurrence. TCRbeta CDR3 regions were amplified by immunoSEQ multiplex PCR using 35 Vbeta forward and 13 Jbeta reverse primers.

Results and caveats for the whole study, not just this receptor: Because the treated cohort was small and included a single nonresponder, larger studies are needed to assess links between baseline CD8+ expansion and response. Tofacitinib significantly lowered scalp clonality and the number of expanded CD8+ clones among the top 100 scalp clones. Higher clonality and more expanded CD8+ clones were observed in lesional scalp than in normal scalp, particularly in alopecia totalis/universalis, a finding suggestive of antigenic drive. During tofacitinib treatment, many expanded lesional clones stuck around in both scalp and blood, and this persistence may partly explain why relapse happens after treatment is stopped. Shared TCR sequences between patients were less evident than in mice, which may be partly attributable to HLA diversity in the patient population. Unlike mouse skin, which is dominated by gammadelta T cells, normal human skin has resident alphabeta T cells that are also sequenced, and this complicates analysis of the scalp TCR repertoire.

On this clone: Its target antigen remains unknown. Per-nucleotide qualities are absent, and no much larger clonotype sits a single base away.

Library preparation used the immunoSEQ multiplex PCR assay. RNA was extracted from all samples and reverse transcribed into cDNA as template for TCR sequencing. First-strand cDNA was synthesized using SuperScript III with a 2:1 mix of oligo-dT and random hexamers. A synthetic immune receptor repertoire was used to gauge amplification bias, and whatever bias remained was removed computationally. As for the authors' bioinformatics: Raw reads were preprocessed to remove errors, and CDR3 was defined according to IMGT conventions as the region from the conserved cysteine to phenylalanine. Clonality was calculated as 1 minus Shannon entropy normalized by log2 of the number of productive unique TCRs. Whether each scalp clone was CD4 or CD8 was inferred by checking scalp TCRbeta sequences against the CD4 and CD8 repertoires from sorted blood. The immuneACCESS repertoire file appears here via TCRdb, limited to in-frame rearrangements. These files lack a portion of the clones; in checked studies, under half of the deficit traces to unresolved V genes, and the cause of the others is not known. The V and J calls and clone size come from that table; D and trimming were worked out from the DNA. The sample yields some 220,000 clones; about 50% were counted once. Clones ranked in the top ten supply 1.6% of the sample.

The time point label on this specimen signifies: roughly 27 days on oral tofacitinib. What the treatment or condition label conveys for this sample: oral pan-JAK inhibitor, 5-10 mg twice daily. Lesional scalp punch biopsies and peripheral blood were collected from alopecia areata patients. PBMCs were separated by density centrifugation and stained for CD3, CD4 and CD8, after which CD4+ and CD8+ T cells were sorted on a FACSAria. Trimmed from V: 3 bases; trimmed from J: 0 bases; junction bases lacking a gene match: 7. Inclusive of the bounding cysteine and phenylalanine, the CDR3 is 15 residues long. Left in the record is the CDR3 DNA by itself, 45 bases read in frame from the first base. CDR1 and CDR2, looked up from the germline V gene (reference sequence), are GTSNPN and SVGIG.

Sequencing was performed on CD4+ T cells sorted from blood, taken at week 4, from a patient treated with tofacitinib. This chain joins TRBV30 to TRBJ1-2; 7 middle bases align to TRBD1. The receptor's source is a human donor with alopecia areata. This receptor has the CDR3 CAWSPGTAPNYGYTF. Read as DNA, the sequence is TGTGCCTGGAGCCCCGGGACAGCTCCTAACTATGGCTACACCTTC.